This T cell receptor (beta chain) was profiled in a study of Ad26.COV2.S vaccination and SARS-CoV-2 variants. Whole-study results and caveats: It was found that vaccine and placebo recipients had similar non-spike TCR breadth.

Germline assignment: CDR1 SEHNR and CDR2 FQNEAQ (reference sequence). The V and J ends lost 1 base and 2 bases respectively, with 9 bases between them. The CDR3 contains 15 residues. Sequencing used immunoSEQ multiplex PCR; TCRdb keeps in-frame clones, though not all of them. The sample carries approximately 420,000 clones, 70% to 90% recorded once. This clone has more than one count but fewer than ten. What it recognizes is unknown. The treatment was: roughly 18 received Ad26.COV2.S at low or high dose, single or two shots; roughly five received placebo; per-sample allocation not given. At day 63 after the first vaccine or placebo injection, samples were drawn. The study used a vaccine consisting of an Ad26 vector that expressed Wuhan-strain SARS-CoV-2 spike.

This chain connects TRBV7-9 to TRBJ1-3; tentatively, D is TRBD1 (6 bases). The clonotype comes from a person between 18 and 65 years old who received the Ad26.COV2.S COVID-19 vaccine or a placebo. The sequenced sample was peripheral blood, obtained in a trial of Ad26.COV2.S vaccine versus placebo. CDR3 sequence reads: CASSLGAGAGNTIYF. Here the CDR3 DNA reads TGTGCCAGCAGCTTAGGCGCAGGGGCTGGAAACACCATATATTTT.